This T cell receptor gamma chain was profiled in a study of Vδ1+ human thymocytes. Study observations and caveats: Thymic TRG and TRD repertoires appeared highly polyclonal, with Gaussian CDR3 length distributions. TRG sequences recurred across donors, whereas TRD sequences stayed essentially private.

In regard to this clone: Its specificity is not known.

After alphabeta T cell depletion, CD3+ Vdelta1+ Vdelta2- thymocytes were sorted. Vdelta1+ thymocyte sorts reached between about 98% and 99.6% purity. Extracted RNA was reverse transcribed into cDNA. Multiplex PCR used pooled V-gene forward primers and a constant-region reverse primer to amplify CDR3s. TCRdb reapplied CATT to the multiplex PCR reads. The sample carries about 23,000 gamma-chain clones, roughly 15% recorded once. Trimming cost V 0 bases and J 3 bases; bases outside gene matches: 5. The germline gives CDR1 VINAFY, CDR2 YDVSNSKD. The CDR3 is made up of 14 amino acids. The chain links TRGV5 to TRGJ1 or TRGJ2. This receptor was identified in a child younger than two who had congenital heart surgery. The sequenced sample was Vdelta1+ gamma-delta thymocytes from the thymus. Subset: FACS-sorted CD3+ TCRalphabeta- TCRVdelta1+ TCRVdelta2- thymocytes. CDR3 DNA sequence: TGTGCCACCTGGGACAGGAACCTTTATTATAAGAAACTCTTT. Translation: CATWDRNLYYKKLF.